This TCR beta chain was recovered during a study of T-cell reconstitution after alpha-beta-depleted transplantation in children. Researchers prepared the TCRbeta library using unique molecular identifiers, the study reports. MiXCR, applied by TCRdb to the PCR reads, yields one record per CDR3 protein. The sample includes 450,000 to 600,000 distinct CDR3 sequences, over 10% seen only once; the top ten take roughly 2.3%. The material was PBMCs, mostly from graft donor cells, obtained 360 days after TCRalphabeta/CD19-depleted stem cell transplant. The receptor comes from a male patient between 5 and 17 years old who had a stem cell transplant for acute myeloid leukemia, so the T cells may come from the graft donor.

The CDR3 nucleotides are TGTGCCAGCAGCCAATGGGGAGGCACTGAAGCTTTCTTT. Amino acids: CASSQWGGTEAFF. V usage is TRBV3-1 and J usage is TRBJ1-1; D not resolved. V was shortened by 2 bases and J by 4 bases, with 8 bases between the two germline ends. CDR3 length: 13 residues. Germline V lookup: CDR1 LGHDT, CDR2 YNNKEL (reference sequence).